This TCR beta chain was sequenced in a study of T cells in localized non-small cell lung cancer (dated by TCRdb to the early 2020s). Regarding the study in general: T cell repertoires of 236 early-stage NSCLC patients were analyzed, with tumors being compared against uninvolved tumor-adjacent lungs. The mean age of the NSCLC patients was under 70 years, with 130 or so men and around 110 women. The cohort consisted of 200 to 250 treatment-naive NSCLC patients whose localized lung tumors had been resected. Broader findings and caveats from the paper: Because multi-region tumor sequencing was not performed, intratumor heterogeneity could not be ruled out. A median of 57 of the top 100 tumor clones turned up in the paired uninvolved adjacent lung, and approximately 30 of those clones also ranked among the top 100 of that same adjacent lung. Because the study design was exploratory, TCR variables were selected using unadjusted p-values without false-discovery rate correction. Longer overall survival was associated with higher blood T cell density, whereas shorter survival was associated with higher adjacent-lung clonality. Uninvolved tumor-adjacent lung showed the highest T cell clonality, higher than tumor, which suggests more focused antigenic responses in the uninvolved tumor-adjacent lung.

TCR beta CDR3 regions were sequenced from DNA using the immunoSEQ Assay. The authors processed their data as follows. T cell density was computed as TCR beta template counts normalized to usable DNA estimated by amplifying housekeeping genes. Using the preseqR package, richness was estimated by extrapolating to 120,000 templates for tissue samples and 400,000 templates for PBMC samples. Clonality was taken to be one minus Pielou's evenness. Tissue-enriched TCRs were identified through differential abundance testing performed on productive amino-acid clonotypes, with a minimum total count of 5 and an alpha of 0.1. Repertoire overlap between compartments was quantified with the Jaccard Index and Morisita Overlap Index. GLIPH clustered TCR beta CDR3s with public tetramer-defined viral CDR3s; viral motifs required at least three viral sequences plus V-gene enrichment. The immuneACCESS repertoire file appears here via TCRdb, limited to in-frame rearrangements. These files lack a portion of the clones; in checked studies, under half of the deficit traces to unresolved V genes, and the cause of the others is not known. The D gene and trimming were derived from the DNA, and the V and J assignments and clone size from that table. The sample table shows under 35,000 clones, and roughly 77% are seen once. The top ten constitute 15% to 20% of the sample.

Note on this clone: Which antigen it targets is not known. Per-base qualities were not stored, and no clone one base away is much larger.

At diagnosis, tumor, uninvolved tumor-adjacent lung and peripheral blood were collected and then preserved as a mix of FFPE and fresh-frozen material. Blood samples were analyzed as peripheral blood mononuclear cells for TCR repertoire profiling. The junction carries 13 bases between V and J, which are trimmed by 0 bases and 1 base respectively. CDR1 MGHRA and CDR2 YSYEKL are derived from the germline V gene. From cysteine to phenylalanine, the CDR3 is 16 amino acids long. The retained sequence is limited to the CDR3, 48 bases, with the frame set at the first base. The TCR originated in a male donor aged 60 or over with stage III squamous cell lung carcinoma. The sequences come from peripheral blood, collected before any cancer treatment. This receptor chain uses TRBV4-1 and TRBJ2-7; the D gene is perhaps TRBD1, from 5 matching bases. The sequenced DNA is TGCGCCAGCAGCCAAGAAGTAGGGGTGAGTTCCTACGAGCAGTACTTC. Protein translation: CASSQEVGVSSYEQYF.